The present T cell receptor (beta chain) was sequenced within a study of blood T cell repertoires in COVID-19. As for the study in general: T cells, B-cell-depleted T cells, or PBMCs supplied cDNA or gDNA.

Per the germline V gene, CDR1 is SGHTA and CDR2 is FQGNSA. The germline V and J ends were trimmed by 5 bases and 1 base, with 15 bases remaining between them. The CDR3 has 16 residues. Here immunoSEQ multiplex PCR was the method, and the copy in TCRdb shows in-frame clones only, minus some. This sample carries tens of thousands of clones, approximately 90% of them seen once, and the ten largest clones take 7% to 8.5%. The sequence was obtained from a human donor in a cohort sampled during active COVID-19. The sample comprised peripheral blood. The chain uses TRBV7-2 and TRBJ2-1, with D maybe TRBD2 (5 bases). The chain's CDR3 is CASSPLARTSYNEQFF. In DNA, the CDR3 is TGTGCCAGCAGCCCGTTAGCGCGAACGTCCTACAATGAGCAGTTCTTC.